A single sample gave rise to the 23 T cell receptor beta chains below, sequenced in a study of beta chain features in type 1 diabetes. Findings and caveats of the study: All four CD4+ subsets of Type 1 diabetes patients contained TCRB CDR3s that were moderately but significantly shorter.

The sequenced template was cDNA made from the entire isolated RNA. Here immunoSEQ multiplex PCR was the method, and the copy in TCRdb shows in-frame clones only, minus some. The repertoire holds 500,000 to 800,000 clones, with around 12% as singletons. No antigens are known for them. Sample: naive CD4+ T cells from blood. These TCRs come from a man younger than 45 with type 1 diabetes.

This clone came up a few times. The chain carries TRBV4-1 and TRBJ1-5, with 7 positions matching TRBD1. This CDR3 region has 17 residues. Germline assignment: CDR1 MGHRA and CDR2 YSYEKL. Trimming at V came to 3 bases and at J to 7 bases, leaving 15 bases not matched to a gene. DNA of the CDR3: TGCGCCAGCAGCCACCCCAGGGCGACAGGGAATAGACAGCCCCAGCATTTT. This sequence encodes CASSHPRATGNRQPQHF.

This rearrangement joins TRBV7-9 to TRBJ1-4, with 7 bases matching TRBD1. Per the germline V gene, CDR1 is SEHNR and CDR2 is FQNEAQ (reference sequence). The CDR3 covers 13 residues. V was clipped by 5 bases and J by 12 bases; unmatched bases: 9. The CDR3 DNA is TGTGCCAGCAGCCCACGGGACAGTCTTGAACTGTTTTTT. This encodes CASSPRDSLELFF.

This clone was found a few times. This chain links TRBV10-3 with TRBJ2-5; weak D call: TRBD1 (6 bases). V shed 5 bases and J shed 5 bases, with 18 bases lying between them. Germline V gives CDR1 ENHRY, CDR2 SYGVKD. The CDR3 extends over 15 amino acids. CDR3 region: CAISPQKGDSETQYF. The DNA for the CDR3 is TGTGCCATCAGTCCCCAGAAGGGGGATAGTGAGACCCAGTACTTC.

This clone has more than one count but fewer than ten. The chain's CDR3 is CASSRRQGAVTDTQYF. The CDR3 region has the DNA TGCGCCAGCAGCAGACGACAGGGGGCCGTCACAGATACGCAGTATTTT. This chain links TRBV5-1 with TRBJ2-3; 10 bases agree with TRBD1. There are 16 residues in the CDR3. The germline gives CDR1 SGHRS, CDR2 YFSETQ. V lost 4 bases and J lost 2; bases outside the gene matches: 7. The full variable domain, with the rest looked up from reference TRBV5-1 and TRBJ2-3, is KAGVTQTPRYLIKTRGQQVTLSCSPISGHRSVSWYQQTPGQGLQFLFEYFSETQRNKGNFPGRFSGRQFSNSRSEMNVSTLELGDSALYLCASSRRQGAVTDTQYFGPGTRLTVL.

This clone was counted only a few times. The genes are TRBV13 and TRBJ1-3; D is unresolved. With 3 bases removed from V and 3 bases from J, the gap between germline ends came to 18 bases. The CDR3 has 17 amino acids. Germline V gives CDR1 PRHDT, CDR2 FYEKMQ (reference sequence). CDR3 protein: CASSFVTGSLGGNTIYF. CDR3 nucleotide sequence: TGTGCCAGCAGCTTTGTAACTGGGAGCTTGGGTGGAAACACCATATATTTT. The full variable domain, in which reference TRBV13 and TRBJ1-3 provide the parts outside the CDR3, is AAGVIQSPRHLIKEKRETATLKCYPIPRHDTVYWYQQGPGQDPQFLISFYEKMQSDKGSIPDRFSAQQFSDYHSELNMSSLELGDSALYFCASSFVTGSLGGNTIYFGEGSWLTVV.

This clone was observed a few times. J is TRBJ2-1 and V is TRBV10-1, with 12 bases fitting TRBD2. The germline V gene encodes CDR1 WNHNN and CDR2 SYGVQD (reference sequence). V was pared by 0 bases and J by 3 bases, with 0 bases of the junction left unmatched. This CDR3 has 16 residues. CDR3: CASSESTSGSYNEQFF. For the CDR3, the DNA is TGCGCCAGCAGTGAGTCGACTAGCGGGAGCTACAATGAGCAGTTCTTC.

The chain joins TRBV18 to TRBJ1-3, with D possibly being TRBD1 (6 bases). V lost 0 bases to trimming and J lost 4 bases, with 13 bases between them. The CDR3 has 16 residues. CDR1 KGHSH and CDR2 LQKENI come from the germline V gene. Written as DNA, the CDR3 is TGTGCCAGCTCACCACCGTCTGGGGGCGAAGGAAACACCATATATTTT. This sequence encodes CASSPPSGGEGNTIYF.

V gene TRBV7-9 combines with J gene TRBJ2-7, with TRBD1 as a possible D gene (6 bases). CDR1 is SEHNR, CDR2 FQNEAQ, per germline (reference sequence). Between the trimmed V and J ends, which lost 6 bases and 3 bases, there was a span of 15 bases. The CDR3 is 14 residues long. CDR3 protein: CASRFSQGNYEQYF. The CDR3 coding sequence is TGTGCCAGCAGGTTTTCACAGGGAAACTACGAGCAGTACTTC. Based on the CDR3 plus reference TRBV7-9 and TRBJ2-7, the full variable domain is DTGVSQNPRHKITKRGQNVTFRCDPISEHNRLYWYRQTLGQGPEFLTYFQNEAQLEKSRLLSDRFSAERPKGSFSTLEIQRTEQGDSAMYLCASRFSQGNYEQYFGPGTRLTVT.

In this sample, this clone turned up a few times. The chain has TRBV5-4 and TRBJ2-5; D ambiguous. V was trimmed by 0 bases and J by 2 bases, leaving 8 bases between them. There are 14 residues in the CDR3. Per the germline V gene, CDR1 is SGHNT and CDR2 is YYREEE (reference sequence). The CDR3 bases are TGTGCCAGCAGCTTGGTTCGTAATCAAGAGACCCAGTACTTC. This translates into CASSLVRNQETQYF.

This clone appeared a few times. The J gene is TRBJ1-2, the V gene TRBV7-9, with a weak D call TRBD1 (5 bases). Germline assignment: CDR1 SEHNR and CDR2 FQNEAQ (reference sequence). The CDR3 covers 15 residues. V dropped 5 bases and J dropped 6 bases, with 19 bases sitting between them. This CDR3 reads CASSLAFGQGDGYTF. CDR3 nucleotide sequence: TGTGCCAGCAGCCTCGCTTTCGGGCAGGGTGATGGCTACACCTTC.

This clone was found a few times. This chain uses TRBV5-6 with TRBJ1-1, with TRBD1 identical over 8 bases. Germline CDR1 is SGHDT and CDR2 is YYEEEE. Unmatched junction bases numbered 4, after V lost 2 bases and J lost 7 bases. The CDR3 sequence is 13 residues long. The CDR3 loop reads CASSFRGLFEAFF. The CDR3 coding sequence is TGTGCCAGCAGCTTCAGGGGGCTATTTGAAGCTTTCTTT. Together with reference TRBV5-6 and TRBJ1-1, the CDR3 gives the full variable domain: DAGVTQSPTHLIKTRGQQVTLRCSPKSGHDTVSWYQQALGQGPQFIFQYYEEEERQRGNFPDRFSGHQFPNYSSELNVNALLLGDSALYLCASSFRGLFEAFFGQGTRLTVV.

The V gene is TRBV19, the J gene TRBJ2-7, with 7 bases lining up with TRBD1. The germline CDR1 and CDR2 sequences are LNHDA and SQIVND (reference sequence). With 1 base clipped from V and 3 bases from J, the junction kept 3 bases outside the gene matches. The CDR3 contains 14 residues. CDR3 region: CASSIGDRDYEQYF. The DNA of the CDR3 is TGTGCCAGTAGTATAGGAGACAGGGACTACGAGCAGTACTTC.

This clone was counted a few times. The chain joins TRBV9 to TRBJ1-1; a possible D gene is TRBD1 (5 bases). CDR3 size: 14 residues. Germline CDR1 is SGDLS and CDR2 is YYNGEE. Between the trimmed V and J ends, which lost 0 bases and 4 bases, there was a span of 10 bases. CDR3 residues: CASSVGGRGTEAFF. CDR3 bases: TGTGCCAGCAGCGTAGGGGGCCGCGGCACTGAAGCTTTCTTT.

This clone was picked up a small number of times. The rearrangement links TRBV5-1 to TRBJ2-1; 8 bases align to TRBD1. Per germline, CDR1 SGHRS and CDR2 YFSETQ. There are 16 residues in the CDR3. Trimming removed 2 bases from V and 0 bases from J; junction bases left unmatched: 4. The CDR3 bases are TGCGCCAGCAGCTTCTCAGGGGGCAGCTCCTACAATGAGCAGTTCTTC. Protein sequence: CASSFSGGSSYNEQFF.

The sample holds a few counts of this clone. V usage is TRBV14 and J usage is TRBJ1-2, with a tentative D call TRBD1 (5 bases). V lost 1 base, J lost 7 bases, and 13 bases lay in between. The CDR3 extends over 14 amino acids. The germline V gene has CDR1 SGHDN and CDR2 FVKESK. The CDR3 bases are TGTGCCAGCAGCCAAGTAAGCAGGGTTGGTGGCTACACCTTC. Protein product: CASSQVSRVGGYTF. The full variable domain, its missing parts supplied by reference TRBV14 and TRBJ1-2, is EAGVTQFPSHSVIEKGQTVTLRCDPISGHDNLYWYRRVMGKEIKFLLHFVKESKQDESGMPNNRFLAERTGGTYSTLKVQPAELEDSGVYFCASSQVSRVGGYTFGSGTRLTVV.

The V gene is TRBV18, the J gene TRBJ2-1; no firm D call. CDR1 and CDR2 (germline): KGHSH, LQKENI. This CDR3 has 13 residues. The V and J ends lost 3 bases and 5 bases respectively, with 8 bases between them. CDR3 amino acids: CASSPDRHNEQFF. CDR3 DNA sequence: TGTGCCAGCTCACCGGACCGACACAATGAGCAGTTCTTC.

In DNA form, the CDR3 reads TGTGCCAGCAGTTTTGCTACACTACCGCAGACCCAGTACTTC. Translated, it gives CASSFATLPQTQYF. V and J are TRBV27 and TRBJ2-5; D ambiguous. Germline CDR1 and CDR2: MNHEY and SMNVEV (reference sequence). The CDR3 runs to 14 residues. Trimming took 3 bases from V and 6 from J, leaving 14 bases between them.

This rearrangement joins TRBV7-2 to TRBJ2-3; D gene ambiguous. Trimming stripped 5 bases from V and 0 bases from J, with 12 bases between. Germline V gene sequence: CDR1 SGHTA, CDR2 FQGNSA. The CDR3 runs to 15 residues. CDR3 residues: CASSPAKGSTDTQYF. For the CDR3, the DNA is TGTGCCAGCAGCCCCGCTAAAGGAAGCACAGATACGCAGTATTTT.

This clone has just a few counts. The genes are TRBV7-6 and TRBJ2-5; TRBD1 is a possible D gene (6 bases). The CDR3 contains 16 residues. With 5 bases removed from V and 0 bases from J, the gap between germline ends came to 16 bases. Germline CDR1 reads SGHVS; CDR2 reads FNYEAQ. The CDR3 loop is CASSEGHESNQETQYF. In DNA form, the CDR3 reads TGTGCCAGCAGCGAGGGACACGAGTCTAACCAAGAGACCCAGTACTTC.

J is TRBJ1-5 and V is TRBV9, with a possible D match to TRBD1 (6 bases). The CDR3 loop spans 15 amino acids. Germline-derived CDR1 and CDR2 are SGDLS and YYNGEE. V gave up 3 bases and J gave up 4 bases, with 14 bases separating them. CDR3 in amino acids: CASSGEQGVNQPQHF. CDR3 sequence (DNA): TGTGCCAGCAGCGGGGAACAGGGAGTAAATCAGCCCCAGCATTTT.

This clone appeared a few times. This CDR3 is CASSLIDPLSGNTIYF. DNA of the CDR3: TGTGCCAGCAGCTTAATCGACCCACTCTCTGGAAACACCATATATTTT. This chain uses TRBV7-2 with TRBJ1-3; D unclear. The CDR3 is made up of 16 amino acids. Trimming cost V 2 bases and J 0 bases, with 11 bases left between them. Germline-derived CDR1 and CDR2 are SGHTA and FQGNSA.

As for this clone: Additional DNA sequences in this sample encode the identical CDR3. The V and J genes are TRBV5-1 and TRBJ2-1; a weak D match, TRBD2 (5 bases). This CDR3 contains 15 residues. V was shortened by 0 bases and J by 0 bases, with 7 bases between the two germline ends. CDR1 is SGHRS, CDR2 YFSETQ, per germline. The CDR3 region is CASSLERSSYNEQFF. The CDR3 DNA follows: TGCGCCAGCAGCTTGGAGCGGAGCTCCTACAATGAGCAGTTCTTC. The whole variable domain, remainder taken from reference TRBV5-1 and TRBJ2-1, is KAGVTQTPRYLIKTRGQQVTLSCSPISGHRSVSWYQQTPGQGLQFLFEYFSETQRNKGNFPGRFSGRQFSNSRSEMNVSTLELGDSALYLCASSLERSSYNEQFFGPGTRLTVL.

The chain links TRBV14 to TRBJ1-1; D unclear. V lost 4 bases and J lost 0, with 18 bases in between. This CDR3 is 17 amino acids long. Looked up from germline, CDR1 is SGHDN and CDR2 is FVKESK. The CDR3 region is CASSPQARDGVNTEAFF. The DNA of the CDR3 is TGTGCCAGCAGCCCTCAGGCAAGGGATGGGGTGAACACTGAAGCTTTCTTT.